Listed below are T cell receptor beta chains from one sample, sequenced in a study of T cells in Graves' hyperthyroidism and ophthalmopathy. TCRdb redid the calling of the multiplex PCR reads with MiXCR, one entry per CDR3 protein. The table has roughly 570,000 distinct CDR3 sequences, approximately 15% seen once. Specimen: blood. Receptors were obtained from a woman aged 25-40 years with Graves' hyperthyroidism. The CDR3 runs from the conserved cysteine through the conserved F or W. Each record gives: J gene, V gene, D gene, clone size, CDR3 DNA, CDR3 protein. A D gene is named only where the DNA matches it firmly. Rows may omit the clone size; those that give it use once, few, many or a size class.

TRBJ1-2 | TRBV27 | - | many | TGTGCCAGCAGTTTAACTTGGGCGGGGGCGCATGGCTACACCTTC | CASSLTWAGAHGYTF
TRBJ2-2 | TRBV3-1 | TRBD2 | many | TGTGCCAGCAGCCAGGGGTTAAATCAGCGGGATTACACCGGGGAGCTGTTTTTT | CASSQGLNQRDYTGELFF
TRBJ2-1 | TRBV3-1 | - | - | TGTGCCAGCAGCCAAGTCGGTAGCGCAGAACCCCCGACCTTCAATGAGCAGTTCTTC | CASSQVGSAEPPTFNEQFF
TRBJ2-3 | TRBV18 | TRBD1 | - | TGTGCCAGCTCACCAATCGGACAGGCCTCAGATACGCAGTATTTT | CASSPIGQASDTQYF
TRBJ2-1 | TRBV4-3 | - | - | TGCGCCAGCAGCCAAGGGACTTACTACAATGAGCAGTTCTTC | CASSQGTYYNEQFF
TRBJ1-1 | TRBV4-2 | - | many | TGTGCCAGCAGCTTCGGGACCATGAACACTGAAGCTTTCTTT | CASSFGTMNTEAFF
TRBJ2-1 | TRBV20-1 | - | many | TGCAGTGGGCTCCACGAGCAGTTCTTC | CSGLHEQFF
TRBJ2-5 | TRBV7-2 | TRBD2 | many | TGTGCCAGCAGCTTAGGAAAAGCTAGCGGGAGTCGCGAGACCCAGTACTTC | CASSLGKASGSRETQYF
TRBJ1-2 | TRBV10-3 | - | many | TGTGCCATCAGTGAGTCGACAGCTGTTAACTATGGCTACACCTTC | CAISESTAVNYGYTF
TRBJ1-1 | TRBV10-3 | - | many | TGTGCCACTAGGACAGCGGAGTATGCTTTCTTT | CATRTAEYAFF
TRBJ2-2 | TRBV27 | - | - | TGTGCCAGCAGTTTAGCAGTTCGGGCGAACGCCGGGGAGCTGTTTTTT | CASSLAVRANAGELFF
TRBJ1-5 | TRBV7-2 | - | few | TGTGCCAGCAGCCCGACATCAGAGACTCAGCCCCAGCATTTT | CASSPTSETQPQHF
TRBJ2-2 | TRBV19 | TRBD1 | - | TGTGCCAGTAGGCTCGGGACAGCGAACACCGGGGAGCTGTTTTTT | CASRLGTANTGELFF
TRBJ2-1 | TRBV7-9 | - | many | TGTGCCAGCAGCGCGGGACCGGATGAGCAGTTCTTC | CASSAGPDEQFF
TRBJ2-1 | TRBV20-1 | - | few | TGCAGTGCTAGGAGTCAGCACAATGAGCAGTTCTTC | CSARSQHNEQFF
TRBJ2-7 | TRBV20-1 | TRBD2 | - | TGCAGTGCTAGAGAGCGGTCGCTAGCGGGACCCCCTTACGAGCAGTACTTC | CSARERSLAGPPYEQYF
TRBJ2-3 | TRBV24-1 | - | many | TGTGCCACCAGCCCTCCTAGGGGGGAAGGCACAGATACGCAGTATTTT | CATSPPRGEGTDTQYF
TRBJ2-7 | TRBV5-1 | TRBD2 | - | TGCGCCAGCAGTCCAGACAGCGGGAGGGCCTTCAATGAGCAGTACTTC | CASSPDSGRAFNEQYF
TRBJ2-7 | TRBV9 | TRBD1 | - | TGTGCCAGCAGCGTAGCCGGGACAGGGGCCCACGAGCAGTACTTC | CASSVAGTGAHEQYF
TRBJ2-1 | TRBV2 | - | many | TGTGCCAGCACGGCTCAGGGCAGTTTCTACAATGAGCAGTTCTTC | CASTAQGSFYNEQFF
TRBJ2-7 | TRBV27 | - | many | TGTGCCAGCAGTTCTATAGTAGACTACCCCCGGACGGATGAGCAGTACTTC | CASSSIVDYPRTDEQYF
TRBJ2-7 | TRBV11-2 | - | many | TGTGCCAGCAGCTTAGAAGGGTCAAGTCAAGGGATTTACGAGCAGTACTTC | CASSLEGSSQGIYEQYF
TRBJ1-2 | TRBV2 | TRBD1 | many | TGTGCCAGCAGAACACCGACAGGGCTCAACTATGGCTACACCTTC | CASRTPTGLNYGYTF
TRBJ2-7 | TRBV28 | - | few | TGTGCCAGCAGCCTGGTCCCTGGTGGGGAGCAGTACTTC | CASSLVPGGEQYF
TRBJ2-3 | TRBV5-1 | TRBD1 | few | TGCGCCAGCAGCTGGGGACAGGGGGCAGATACGCAGTATTTT | CASSWGQGADTQYF
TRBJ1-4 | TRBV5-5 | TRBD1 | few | TGTGCCAGCAGCTCGGGACAGGTAGATGAAAAACTGTTTTTT | CASSSGQVDEKLFF
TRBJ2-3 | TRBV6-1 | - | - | TGTGCCAGCAGTGAAGGTTCAGCCACAGATACGCAGTATTTT | CASSEGSATDTQYF
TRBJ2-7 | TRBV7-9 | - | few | TGTGCCAGCAGCTTTAGGGAGGAGTACGAGCAGTACTTC | CASSFREEYEQYF
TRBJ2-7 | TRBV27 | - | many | TGTGCCAGCAGCTATCACCTCCCCGCCTCGACAGCTAGCTCCTACGAGCAGTACTTC | CASSYHLPASTASSYEQYF
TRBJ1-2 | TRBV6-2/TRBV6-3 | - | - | TGTGCCGTCCGAATCGGCGAGAACTATGGCTACACCTTC | CAVRIGENYGYTF
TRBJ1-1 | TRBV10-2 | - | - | TGCGCCAGCAGTGTCGGGCCCGGGGCAGCTTTCTTT | CASSVGPGAAFF
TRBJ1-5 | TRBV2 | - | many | TGTGCCAGCAAAAGGGACCTCAATCAGCCCCAGCATTTT | CASKRDLNQPQHF
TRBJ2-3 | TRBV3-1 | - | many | TGTGCCAGCAGCCAAGTGGGGCCCCGGACAGATACGCAGTATTTT | CASSQVGPRTDTQYF
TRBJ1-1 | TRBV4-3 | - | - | TGCGCCAGCAGCAAAGGATGGGACACCTCTGAAGCTTTCTTT | CASSKGWDTSEAFF
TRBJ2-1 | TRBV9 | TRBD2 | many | TGTGCCAGCAGCGAACGAGGACTAGCGGGACACTACAATGAGCAGTTCTTC | CASSERGLAGHYNEQFF
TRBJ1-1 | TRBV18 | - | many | TGTGCCAGCTCCACCGGACAGTTGGGTGAAGCTTTCTTT | CASSTGQLGEAFF
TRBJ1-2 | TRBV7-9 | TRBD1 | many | TGTGCCAGCAGCCCGCCCGGACAGGGGGGGAACTATGGCTACACCTTC | CASSPPGQGGNYGYTF
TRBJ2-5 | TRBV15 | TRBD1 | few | TGTGCCACCAATTCAGACAGGGGGCGCGTGGAGACCCAGTACTTC | CATNSDRGRVETQYF
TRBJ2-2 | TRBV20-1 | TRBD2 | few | TGCAGTGCCCGGGAGGGTACCGGGGAGCTGTTTTTT | CSAREGTGELFF